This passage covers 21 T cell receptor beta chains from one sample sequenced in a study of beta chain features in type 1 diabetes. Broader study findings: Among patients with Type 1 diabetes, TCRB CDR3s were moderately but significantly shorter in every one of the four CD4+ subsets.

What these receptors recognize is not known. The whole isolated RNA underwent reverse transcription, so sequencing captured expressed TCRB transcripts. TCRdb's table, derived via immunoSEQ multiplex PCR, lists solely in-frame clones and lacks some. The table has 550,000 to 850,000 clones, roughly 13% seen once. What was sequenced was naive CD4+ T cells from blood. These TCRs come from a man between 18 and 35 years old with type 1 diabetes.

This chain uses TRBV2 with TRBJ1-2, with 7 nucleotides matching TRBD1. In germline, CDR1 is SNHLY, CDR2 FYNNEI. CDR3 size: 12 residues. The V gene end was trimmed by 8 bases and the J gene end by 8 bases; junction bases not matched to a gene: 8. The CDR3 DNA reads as TGTGCCAGCGACAGGGAGCTAGGCGGCTACACCTTC. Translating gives CASDRELGGYTF.

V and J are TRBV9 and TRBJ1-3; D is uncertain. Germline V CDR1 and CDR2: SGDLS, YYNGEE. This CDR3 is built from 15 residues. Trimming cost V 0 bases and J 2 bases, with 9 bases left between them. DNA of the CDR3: TGTGCCAGCAGCGTAGGCTCGGCCCCTGGAAACACCATATATTTT. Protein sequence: CASSVGSAPGNTIYF.

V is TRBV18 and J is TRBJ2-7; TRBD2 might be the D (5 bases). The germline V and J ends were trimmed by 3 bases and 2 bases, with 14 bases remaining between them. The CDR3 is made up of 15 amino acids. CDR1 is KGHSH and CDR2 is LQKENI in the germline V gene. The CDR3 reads CASSPDVVGTYEQYF. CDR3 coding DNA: TGTGCCAGCTCACCCGACGTCGTCGGGACCTACGAGCAGTACTTC.

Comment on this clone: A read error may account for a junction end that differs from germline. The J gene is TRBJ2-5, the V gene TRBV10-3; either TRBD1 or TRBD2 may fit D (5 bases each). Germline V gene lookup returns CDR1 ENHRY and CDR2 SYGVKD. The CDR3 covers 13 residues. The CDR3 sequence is CASSPGPGETQYF. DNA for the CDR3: TGTGCCAGCAGTCCGGGACCAGGAGAGACCCAGTACTTC.

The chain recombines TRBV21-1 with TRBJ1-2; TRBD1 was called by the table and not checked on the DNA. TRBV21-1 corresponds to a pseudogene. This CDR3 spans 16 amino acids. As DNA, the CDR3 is TGTGCCAGCAGCAAAGTTTCGAGATGGGACAGCTATGGCTACACCTTC. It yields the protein CASSKVSRWDSYGYTF.

The CDR3 loop reads CASTKRGLAGRYEQYF. CDR3 sequence (DNA): TGTGCCAGCACCAAAAGGGGACTAGCGGGCCGGTACGAGCAGTACTTC. This chain connects TRBV27 to TRBJ2-7; 12 positions match TRBD2. Trimming took 7 bases from V and 4 from J; bases not matched to a gene: 11. The germline V gene has CDR1 MNHEY and CDR2 SMNVEV (reference sequence). The CDR3 sequence is 16 residues long.

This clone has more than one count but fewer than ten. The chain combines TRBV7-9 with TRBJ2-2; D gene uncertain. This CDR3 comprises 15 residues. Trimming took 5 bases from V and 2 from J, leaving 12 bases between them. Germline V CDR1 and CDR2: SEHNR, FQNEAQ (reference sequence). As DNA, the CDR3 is TGTGCCAGCAGCCCCTGGCAGGCCAACACCGGGGAGCTGTTTTTT. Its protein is CASSPWQANTGELFF.

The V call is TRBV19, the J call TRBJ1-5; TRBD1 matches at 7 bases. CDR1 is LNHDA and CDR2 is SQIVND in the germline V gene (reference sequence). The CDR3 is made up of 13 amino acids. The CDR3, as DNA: TGTGCTAGCCGACAGGGAGTAAATCAGCCCCAGCATTTT. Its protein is CASRQGVNQPQHF. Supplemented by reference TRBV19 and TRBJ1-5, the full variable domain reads DGGITQSPKYLFRKEGQNVTLSCEQNLNHDAMYWYRQDPGQGLRLIYYSQIVNDFQKGDIAEGYSVSREKKESFPLTVTSAQKNPTAFYLCASRQGVNQPQHFGDGTRLSIL.

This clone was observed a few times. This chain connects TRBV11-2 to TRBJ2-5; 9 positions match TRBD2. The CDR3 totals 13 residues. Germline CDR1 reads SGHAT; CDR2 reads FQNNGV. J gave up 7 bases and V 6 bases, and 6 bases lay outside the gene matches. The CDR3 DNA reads TGTGCCAGCAGACCGACTAGCGGCGGGACCCAGTACTTC. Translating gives CASRPTSGGTQYF.

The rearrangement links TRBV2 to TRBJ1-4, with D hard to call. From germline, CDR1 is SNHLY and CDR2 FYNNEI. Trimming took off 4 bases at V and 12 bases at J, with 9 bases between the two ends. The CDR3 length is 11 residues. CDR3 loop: CASSVEIELFF. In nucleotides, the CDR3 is TGTGCCAGCAGTGTTGAAATAGAACTGTTTTTT.

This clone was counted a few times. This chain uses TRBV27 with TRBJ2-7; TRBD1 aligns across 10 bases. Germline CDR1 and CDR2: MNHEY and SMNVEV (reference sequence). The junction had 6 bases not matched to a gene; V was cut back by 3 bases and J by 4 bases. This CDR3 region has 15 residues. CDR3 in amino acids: CASSFIGTGEYEQYF. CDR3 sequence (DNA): TGTGCCAGCAGTTTTATCGGGACAGGGGAATACGAGCAGTACTTC.

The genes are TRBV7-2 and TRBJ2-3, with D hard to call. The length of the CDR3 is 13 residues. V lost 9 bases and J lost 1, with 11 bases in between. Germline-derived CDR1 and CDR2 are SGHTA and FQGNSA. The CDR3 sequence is CARLNRGTDTQYF. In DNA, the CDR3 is TGTGCCAGGCTGAACAGAGGCACAGATACGCAGTATTTT.

CDR3 in DNA: TGTGCCTGGGGAGGGGTCTACGAGCAGTACTTC. Its translation is CAWGGVYEQYF. The rearrangement links TRBV30 to TRBJ2-7; the D gene is possibly TRBD2 (6 bases). Germline assignment: CDR1 GTSNPN and CDR2 SVGIG (reference sequence). Trimming cost V 5 bases and J 3 bases, with 8 bases left between them. The CDR3 contains 11 residues.

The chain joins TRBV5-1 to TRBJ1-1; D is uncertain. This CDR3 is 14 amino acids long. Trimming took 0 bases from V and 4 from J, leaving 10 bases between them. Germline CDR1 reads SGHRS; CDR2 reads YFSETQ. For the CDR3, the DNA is TGCGCCAGCAGCTTGGAGGCGACCGCCACTGAAGCTTTCTTT. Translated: CASSLEATATEAFF.

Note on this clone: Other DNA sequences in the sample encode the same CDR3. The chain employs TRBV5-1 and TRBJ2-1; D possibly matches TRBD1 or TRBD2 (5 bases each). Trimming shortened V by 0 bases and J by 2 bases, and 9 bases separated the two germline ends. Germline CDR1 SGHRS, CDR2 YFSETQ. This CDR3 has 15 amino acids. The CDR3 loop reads CASSLVGGTYNEQFF. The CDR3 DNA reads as TGCGCCAGCAGCTTGGTTGGGGGAACCTACAATGAGCAGTTCTTC.

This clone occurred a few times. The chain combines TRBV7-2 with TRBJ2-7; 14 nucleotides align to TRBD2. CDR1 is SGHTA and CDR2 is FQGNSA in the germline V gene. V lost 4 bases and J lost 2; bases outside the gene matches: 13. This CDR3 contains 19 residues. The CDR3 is CASSSPGLAGAYTPYEQYF. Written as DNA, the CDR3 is TGTGCCAGCAGCTCTCCGGGACTAGCGGGGGCCTACACCCCCTACGAGCAGTACTTC.

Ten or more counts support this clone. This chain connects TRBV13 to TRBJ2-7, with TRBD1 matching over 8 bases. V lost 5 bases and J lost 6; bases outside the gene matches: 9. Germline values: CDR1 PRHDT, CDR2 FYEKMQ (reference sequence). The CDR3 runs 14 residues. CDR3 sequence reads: CASSQDRVKLEQYF. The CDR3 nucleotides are TGTGCCAGCAGCCAGGACAGGGTCAAGCTCGAGCAGTACTTC.

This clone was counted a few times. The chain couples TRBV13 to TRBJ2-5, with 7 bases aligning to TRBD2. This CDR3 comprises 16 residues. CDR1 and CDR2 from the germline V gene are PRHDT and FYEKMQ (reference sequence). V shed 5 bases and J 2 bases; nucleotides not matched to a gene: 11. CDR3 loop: CASSPLREQRQETQYF. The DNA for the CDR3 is TGTGCCAGCAGCCCCTTGCGGGAGCAAAGACAAGAGACCCAGTACTTC. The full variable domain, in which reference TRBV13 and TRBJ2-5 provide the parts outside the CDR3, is AAGVIQSPRHLIKEKRETATLKCYPIPRHDTVYWYQQGPGQDPQFLISFYEKMQSDKGSIPDRFSAQQFSDYHSELNMSSLELGDSALYFCASSPLREQRQETQYFGPGTRLLVL.

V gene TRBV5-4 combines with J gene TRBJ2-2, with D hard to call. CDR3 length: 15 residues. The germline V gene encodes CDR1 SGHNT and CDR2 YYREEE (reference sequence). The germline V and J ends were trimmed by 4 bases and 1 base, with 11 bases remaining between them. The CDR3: CASSPSLGNTGELFF. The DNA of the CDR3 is TGTGCCAGCAGCCCCTCCCTAGGGAACACCGGGGAGCTGTTTTTT. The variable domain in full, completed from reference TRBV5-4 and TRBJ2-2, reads ETGVTQSPTHLIKTRGQQVTLRCSSQSGHNTVSWYQQALGQGPQFIFQYYREEENGRGNFPPRFSGLQFPNYSSELNVNALELDDSALYLCASSPSLGNTGELFFGEGSRLTVL.

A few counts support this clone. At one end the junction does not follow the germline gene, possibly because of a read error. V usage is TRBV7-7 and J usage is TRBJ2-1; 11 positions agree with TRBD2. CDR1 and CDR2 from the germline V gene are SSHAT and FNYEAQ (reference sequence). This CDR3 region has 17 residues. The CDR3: CASSLGSGTSGNNEQFF. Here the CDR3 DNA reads TGTGCTAGCAGCTTAGGATCCGGGACTAGCGGAAACAATGAGCAGTTCTTC. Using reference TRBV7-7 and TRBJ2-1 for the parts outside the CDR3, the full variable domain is GAGVSQSPRYKVTKRGQDVTLRCDPISSHATLYWYQQALGQGPEFLTYFNYEAQPDKSGLPSDRFSAERPEGSISTLTIQRTEQRDSAMYRCASSLGSGTSGNNEQFFGPGTRLTVL.

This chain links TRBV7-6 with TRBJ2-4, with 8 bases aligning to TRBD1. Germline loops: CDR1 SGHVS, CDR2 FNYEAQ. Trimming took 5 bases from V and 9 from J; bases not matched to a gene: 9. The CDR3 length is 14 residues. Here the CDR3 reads CASSLGQGVSIQYF. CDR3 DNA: TGTGCCAGCAGCCTCGGACAGGGTGTCAGCATTCAGTACTTC.